The table lists the clone carrying this TCR beta chain with a few counts. Antigen unknown. It was with a sample-barcoded 5' primer and a J-beta primer mix that a second PCR of about 6 to 12 cycles was run. Sequencing recovered at least 3 million CDR3-containing paired-end reads from each sample. TCRdb called the 5' RACE reads again in MiXCR, with one record for every CDR3 protein. The sample yields roughly 1.9 million distinct CDR3 sequences, about two fifths seen once. Trimming removed 4 bases from V and 3 bases from J, with 10 bases in between. The CDR3 is 14 amino acids. The sample comes from a study of blood T cells in healthy people across ages. Study-level points and caveats: A roughly linear fall in TCR beta diversity per million T cells was seen with increasing age. The long-lived group displayed more naive CD4+ cells, plus higher diversity, than the aged donors did.

The sample taken for sequencing was blood. The clonotype originates from a human donor in good health. The chain is built from TRBV12-3 or TRBV12-4 and TRBJ2-1; D is undetermined. The DNA of the CDR3 is TGTGCCAGCAGTTACCTATCTAACTACAATGAGCAGTTCTTC. Its protein product is CASSYLSNYNEQFF.